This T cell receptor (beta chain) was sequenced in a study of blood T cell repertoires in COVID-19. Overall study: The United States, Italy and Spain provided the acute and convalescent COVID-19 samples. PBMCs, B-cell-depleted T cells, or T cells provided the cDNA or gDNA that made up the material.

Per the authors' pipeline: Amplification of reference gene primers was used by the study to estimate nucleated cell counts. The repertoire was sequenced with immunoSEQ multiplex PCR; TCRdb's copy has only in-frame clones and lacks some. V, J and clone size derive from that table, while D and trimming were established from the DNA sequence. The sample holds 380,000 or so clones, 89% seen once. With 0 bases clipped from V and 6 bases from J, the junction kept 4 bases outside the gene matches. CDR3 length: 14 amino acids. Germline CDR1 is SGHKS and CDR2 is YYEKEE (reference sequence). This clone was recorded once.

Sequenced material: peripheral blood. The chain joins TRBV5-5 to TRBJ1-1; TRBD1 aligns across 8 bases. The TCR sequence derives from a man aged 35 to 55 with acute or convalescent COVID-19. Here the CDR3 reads CASSLGSGGPEAFF. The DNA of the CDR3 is TGTGCCAGCAGCTTGGGGTCAGGGGGCCCTGAAGCTTTCTTT.